This passage covers 28 T cell receptor beta chains from one sample sequenced in a study of regulatory T cells in long-lasting Graves disease. Time point indicated: persistent/refractory GD, antithyroid drugs over 5 years with positive TRAb. PBMC-derived RNA was used for the TCR library. Arm-PCR of CDR3 regions with iRepertoire HTBI primers generated TCR beta libraries. MiXCR was run by TCRdb on the multiplex PCR reads, yielding one entry per CDR3 protein. This sample has about 660,000 distinct CDR3 sequences, with 25% to 35% found just once. Source: peripheral blood mononuclear cells (PBMCs), taken when the disease was refractory, from a patient treated with antithyroid drugs. The receptors shown here come from a female donor with Graves disease.

A single count supports this clonotype. J is TRBJ2-3 and V is TRBV3-1, with 7 bases identical to TRBD2. CDR1 is LGHDT, CDR2 YNNKEL, per germline (reference sequence). The CDR3 contains 15 residues. The V gene end was trimmed by 4 bases and the J gene end by 6 bases; junction bases not matched to a gene: 10. DNA for the CDR3: TGTGCCAGCAGCCCATGGGGAGGGTCCCGCGATACGCAGTATTTT. Translated: CASSPWGGSRDTQYF.

This clonotype appeared once. The rearrangement links TRBV7-9 to TRBJ1-1; TRBD1 might be the D (6 bases). Trimming removed 0 bases at V and 7 bases at J, with 12 bases between. Germline V gene lookup returns CDR1 SEHNR and CDR2 FQNEAQ (reference sequence). This CDR3 contains 14 residues. Here the CDR3 DNA reads TGTGCCAGCAGCTTAGCGACAGGCCGCGGTGAAGCTTTCTTT. Its protein is CASSLATGRGEAFF.

This chain uses TRBV30 with TRBJ2-5, with 8 bases matching TRBD1. Germline V CDR1 and CDR2: GTSNPN, SVGIG (reference sequence). V was pared by 2 bases and J by 0 bases, with 8 bases of the junction left unmatched. CDR3 length: 16 residues. This chain's CDR3 is CAWSTEDRVYQETQYF. The CDR3 DNA follows: TGTGCCTGGAGTACCGAGGACAGGGTGTACCAAGAGACCCAGTACTTC. Using reference TRBV30 and TRBJ2-5 for the parts outside the CDR3, the full variable domain is SQTIHQWPATLVQPVGSPLSLECTVEGTSNPNLYWYRQAAGRGLQLLFYSVGIGQISSEVPQNLSASRPQDRQFILSSKKLLLSDSGFYLCAWSTEDRVYQETQYFGPGTRLLVL.

This clonotype was detected many times. The chain carries TRBV3-1 and TRBJ2-5; 9 nucleotides align to TRBD2. V was pared by 3 bases and J by 4 bases, with 3 bases of the junction left unmatched. Germline V gene data show CDR1 as LGHDT and CDR2 as YNNKEL (reference sequence). The CDR3 covers 14 residues. The CDR3 DNA is TGTGCCAGCAGCCAGGGACTAGCCCGAGAGACCCAGTACTTC. Translating gives CASSQGLARETQYF.

This clonotype was seen more than once but under ten times. The rearrangement links TRBV30 to TRBJ1-2; D unclear. CDR1 and CDR2 (germline): GTSNPN, SVGIG (reference sequence). Trimming pared 1 base from V and 2 bases from J, leaving 5 bases between. The CDR3 loop spans 12 amino acids. The CDR3 here is CAWSEQNYGYTF. As DNA, the CDR3 is TGTGCCTGGAGTGAACAGAACTATGGCTACACCTTC. Using reference TRBV30 and TRBJ1-2 for the parts outside the CDR3, the full variable domain is SQTIHQWPATLVQPVGSPLSLECTVEGTSNPNLYWYRQAAGRGLQLLFYSVGIGQISSEVPQNLSASRPQDRQFILSSKKLLLSDSGFYLCAWSEQNYGYTFGSGTRLTVV.

This clonotype showed up just a few times. Here the CDR3 reads CASSLLPGGKETQYF. CDR3 nucleotide sequence: TGTGCCAGCAGCTTACTCCCGGGAGGGAAAGAGACCCAGTACTTC. This chain links TRBV11-2 with TRBJ2-5; TRBD2 matches 8 bases. The V segment lost 2 bases and the J segment 3 bases; nucleotides outside the gene matches: 5. The CDR3 spans 15 residues. The germline V gene encodes CDR1 SGHAT and CDR2 FQNNGV.

The V and J genes are TRBV28 and TRBJ1-6; 7 bases agree with TRBD1. With 9 bases clipped from V and 5 bases from J, the junction kept 10 bases outside the gene matches. CDR1 and CDR2 from the germline V gene are MDHEN and SYDVKM. The CDR3 runs to 15 residues. The DNA of the CDR3 is TGTGCCAGTCACCCCCAGGGACAGAATAATTCACCCCTCCACTTT. It specifies CASHPQGQNNSPLHF.

This clonotype was counted many times. The genes are TRBV28 and TRBJ1-5, with D tentatively TRBD1 (5 bases). CDR1 MDHEN and CDR2 SYDVKM come from the germline V gene. This CDR3 has 14 amino acids. Trimming left V 2 bases short and J 4 bases short, with 9 bases between. CDR3 sequence: CASSLRAGNQPQHF. As DNA, the CDR3 is TGTGCCAGCAGTTTAAGGGCAGGGAATCAGCCCCAGCATTTT.

The chain uses TRBV19 and TRBJ2-2, with D tentatively TRBD1 or TRBD2 (5 bases each). This CDR3 is built from 14 residues. Germline CDR1 and CDR2: LNHDA and SQIVND (reference sequence). V lost 10 bases, J lost 2 bases, and 14 bases lay in between. The DNA for the CDR3 is TGTGCCACATCCGGGACCTTTAACACCGGGGAGCTGTTTTTT. Protein product: CATSGTFNTGELFF.

The rearrangement links TRBV7-3 to TRBJ1-2; D remains ambiguous. The CDR3 contains 15 residues. The V and J ends lost 5 bases and 0 bases respectively, with 13 bases between them. Germline-derived CDR1 and CDR2 are SGHTA and FQGTGA. The CDR3 nucleotides are TGTGCCAGCAGCCCCCGAGGGAGCGCTAACTATGGCTACACCTTC. This encodes CASSPRGSANYGYTF.

V gene TRBV5-6 combines with J gene TRBJ1-2; the D gene is possibly TRBD1 (5 bases). The CDR3 has 14 residues. Germline CDR1 SGHDT, CDR2 YYEEEE. Trimming took 3 bases from V and 5 from J, leaving 14 bases between them. CDR3 coding DNA: TGTGCCAGCAGCTCCCGGTGGAGGGGTTATGGCTACACCTTC. Translation gives CASSSRWRGYGYTF. The full variable domain, in which reference TRBV5-6 and TRBJ1-2 provide the parts outside the CDR3, is DAGVTQSPTHLIKTRGQQVTLRCSPKSGHDTVSWYQQALGQGPQFIFQYYEEEERQRGNFPDRFSGHQFPNYSSELNVNALLLGDSALYLCASSSRWRGYGYTFGSGTRLTVV.

This clonotype has a count of ten or more. This chain connects TRBV11-2 to TRBJ2-4, with 10 bases fitting TRBD1. The ends lost 2 bases at V and 1 base at J; junction bases unmatched: 5. The CDR3 contains 17 residues. Per the germline V gene, CDR1 is SGHAT and CDR2 is FQNNGV. CDR3 region: CASSLPRTGGAKNIQYF. Written as DNA, the CDR3 is TGTGCCAGCAGCTTACCTCGGACAGGGGGTGCCAAAAACATTCAGTACTTC.

This clonotype was recorded many times. The chain links TRBV20-1 to TRBJ2-7; D is tentatively TRBD1 or TRBD2 (5 bases each). CDR1 is DFQATT and CDR2 is SNEGSKA in the germline V gene (reference sequence). V gave up 5 bases and J gave up 3 bases, with 17 bases separating them. This CDR3 has 14 amino acids. CDR3 residues: CSAAPPGTIYEQYF. CDR3 sequence (DNA): TGCAGTGCTGCGCCCCCCGGGACCATCTACGAGCAGTACTTC.

V is TRBV25-1 and J is TRBJ2-2, with D perhaps TRBD2 (5 bases). V was pared by 3 bases and J by 1 base, with 15 bases between. This CDR3 region has 17 residues. CDR1 and CDR2 (germline): MGHDK, SYGVNS. CDR3 residues: CASSDRVAGRNTGELFF. For the CDR3, the DNA is TGTGCCAGCAGTGATCGGGTGGCGGGCAGGAACACCGGGGAGCTGTTTTTT.

This rearrangement joins TRBV3-1 to TRBJ2-4, with 7 bases matching TRBD2. The CDR3 extends over 16 amino acids. Per germline, CDR1 LGHDT and CDR2 YNNKEL (reference sequence). J lost 2 bases, V lost 1 base, and 5 bases had no gene match. The chain's CDR3 is CASSQGAGLTKNIQYF. In DNA, the CDR3 is TGTGCCAGCAGCCAAGGTGCGGGACTAACCAAAAACATTCAGTACTTC.

The V and J genes are TRBV9 and TRBJ1-1; D is perhaps TRBD1 (5 bases). V dropped 0 bases and J dropped 5 bases, with 8 bases sitting between them. This CDR3 comprises 13 residues. Germline values: CDR1 SGDLS, CDR2 YYNGEE. CDR3 region: CASSVAGKTEAFF. In DNA, the CDR3 is TGTGCCAGCAGCGTAGCAGGGAAAACTGAAGCTTTCTTT.

About this clonotype: The germline gene is not matched at one end of the junction; a read error may be the cause. J is TRBJ2-4 and V is TRBV5-1; no definite D call. The CDR3 is 18 residues long. Germline V gene data show CDR1 as SGHRS and CDR2 as YFSETQ. This CDR3 reads CASSLFVVLGSLGNIQYF. The CDR3, as DNA: TGTGCCAGCAGCTTGTTTGTCGTTTTGGGGTCGCTCGGTAACATTCAGTACTTC.

The J gene is TRBJ1-5, the V gene TRBV28; D is ambiguous. The CDR3 is made up of 14 amino acids. V lost 4 bases and J lost 3, with 10 bases in between. CDR1 MDHEN and CDR2 SYDVKM come from the germline V gene. The CDR3 reads CASSSYLNNQPQHF. The CDR3 coding sequence is TGTGCCAGCAGTTCCTACCTCAACAATCAGCCCCAGCATTTT.

The chain combines TRBV24-1 with TRBJ1-2; D gene ambiguous. Trimming stripped 4 bases from V and 4 bases from J, with 12 bases between. Germline V gives CDR1 KGHDR, CDR2 SFDVKD. The CDR3 has 14 amino acids. The DNA of the CDR3 is TGTGCCACCAGTGAAGTACATCTCAGCTATGGCTACACCTTC. Amino acids: CATSEVHLSYGYTF.

The table lists this clonotype with many counts. The rearrangement uses TRBV6-1 and TRBJ2-7; D unresolved. CDR1 and CDR2 from the germline V gene are MNHNS and SASEGT. Trimming took off 4 bases at V and 0 bases at J, with 10 bases between the two ends. CDR3 length: 14 residues. The DNA for the CDR3 is TGTGCCAGCAGTGCGATCGACAACTCCTACGAGCAGTACTTC. Protein: CASSAIDNSYEQYF.

Notes on this clonotype: A much larger clone lies a single base off, so this may be a read error. The chain joins TRBV15 to TRBJ2-5; tentatively, D is TRBD1 or TRBD2 (5 bases each). CDR1 LNHNV and CDR2 YYDKDF come from the germline V gene (reference sequence). The CDR3 has 14 amino acids. CDR3 loop: CATSRDGGGETRYF. CDR3 coding DNA: TGTGCCACCAGCAGAGATGGGGGTGGAGAGACCCGGTACTTC.

This clonotype was seen a few times. The gene calls are TRBV19 and TRBJ1-5; possible D gene TRBD1, 5 bases. Trimming stripped 5 bases from V and 10 bases from J, with 21 bases between. The CDR3 runs to 15 residues. Per the germline V gene, CDR1 is LNHDA and CDR2 is SQIVND (reference sequence). In DNA, the CDR3 is TGTGCCAGTAGTCCGAGGCGGGTCCGAGGGGAACCCCAGCATTTT. Translating it yields CASSPRRVRGEPQHF.

This clonotype was counted once. One end of the junction fails to match germline, which may point to a read error. The rearrangement uses TRBV11-1 and TRBJ2-2, with D hard to call. The CDR3 contains 14 residues. The germline V gene has CDR1 SGHAT and CDR2 FQDESV (reference sequence). The CDR3: CANSFIRSTGELFF. CDR3 coding DNA: TGTGCCAACAGCTTCATTAGATCCACCGGGGAGCTGTTTTTT. The full variable domain, its missing parts supplied by reference TRBV11-1 and TRBJ2-2, is EAEVAQSPRYKITEKSQAVAFWCDPISGHATLYWYRQILGQGPELLVQFQDESVVDDSQLPKDRFSAERLKGVDSTLKIQPAELGDSAMYLCANSFIRSTGELFFGEGSRLTVL.

The chain joins TRBV19 to TRBJ2-2; TRBD1 matches 10 bases. The V gene's germline CDR1 is LNHDA and CDR2 SQIVND (reference sequence). Germline trimming cut 5 bases from V and 5 bases from J; bases unmatched to any gene: 5. The CDR3 has 15 residues. CDR3 nucleotides: TGTGCCAGTAGTCCCGACAGGGGGCTTACCGGGGAGCTGTTTTTT. It translates to CASSPDRGLTGELFF.

The sample holds many counts of this clonotype. The V call is TRBV2, the J call TRBJ1-1; weak D call: TRBD1 (6 bases). V was clipped by 6 bases and J by 2 bases, with 16 bases between them. CDR1 and CDR2 from the germline V gene are SNHLY and FYNNEI. This CDR3 has 15 residues. CDR3 in DNA: TGTGCCAGCAGAACCATAGAGGACAGTAACACTGAAGCTTTCTTT. It codes for CASRTIEDSNTEAFF.

At least ten counts were recorded for this clonotype. The chain combines TRBV2 with TRBJ1-2; the D gene is possibly TRBD1 (6 bases). CDR3 length equals 15 residues. Trimming took off 5 bases at V and 1 base at J, with 14 bases between the two ends. The germline CDR1 and CDR2 sequences are SNHLY and FYNNEI. As DNA, the CDR3 is TGTGCCAGCAGTCCGGACAGACTTCTTAACTATGGCTACACCTTC. This gives the protein CASSPDRLLNYGYTF. Full variable domain (missing parts from reference TRBV2 and TRBJ1-2): EPEVTQTPSHQVTQMGQEVILRCVPISNHLYFYWYRQILGQKVEFLVSFYNNEISEKSEIFDDQFSVERPDGSNFTLKIRSTKLEDSAMYFCASSPDRLLNYGYTFGSGTRLTVV.

This sequence joins TRBV20-1 and TRBJ2-3, with D possibly matching TRBD2 (5 bases). CDR3 length: 15 residues. Germline assignment: CDR1 DFQATT and CDR2 SNEGSKA (reference sequence). The V end was cut by 6 bases, the J end by 2 bases, with 18 bases between. The CDR3 reads CSAPTGNWNTDTQYF. The CDR3 region has the DNA TGCAGTGCCCCAACGGGGAACTGGAACACAGATACGCAGTATTTT.

The chain has TRBV7-2 and TRBJ2-7, with 8 bases aligning to TRBD2. The CDR3 has 15 amino acids. The germline V gene has CDR1 SGHTA and CDR2 FQGNSA. V was clipped by 6 bases and J by 5 bases; unmatched bases: 12. CDR3 amino acids: CASRPNEREWNEQYF. The CDR3 region has the DNA TGTGCCAGCAGACCTAACGAGCGGGAGTGGAACGAGCAGTACTTC.